This T cell receptor (beta chain) was retrieved from a study of blood T cells in healthy people across ages. V lost 5 bases and J 1 base, leaving 14 bases between the germline ends. This CDR3 is built from 15 residues. The germline CDR1 and CDR2 sequences are MDHEN and SYDVKM. The second PCR ran roughly 7 to 11 cycles with a sample-barcoded 5' primer and J-beta primers. From the 5' RACE reads, TCRdb called clonotypes with MiXCR, one entry per CDR3 protein. The data show hundreds of thousands of distinct CDR3 sequences, approximately 30% seen once. Input material: blood. The rearrangement uses TRBV28 and TRBJ1-1; D gene ambiguous. The source of this sequence is a woman aged 80 or older in good health. This chain's CDR3 is CASSPRWGRNTEAFF. The DNA of the CDR3 is TGTGCCAGCAGTCCTCGCTGGGGTAGGAACACTGAAGCTTTCTTT.